Below are 27 T cell receptor beta chains sequenced from a single sample in a study of blood T cells in healthy people across ages. PCR was performed a second time for 7 to 11 cycles using a sample-barcoded 5' primer and a J-beta primer mix. TCRdb called the 5' RACE reads again in MiXCR, with one record for every CDR3 protein. The sample includes 540,000 or so distinct CDR3 sequences, around half of them seen just once. The material sequenced was blood. The receptors were sampled from an elderly man in good health.

This clonotype was counted only a few times. This may be a read error, as it is one base from a much larger clone. The DNA for the CDR3 is TGTGCCAGCAGTGACGTGGGAGACACTGAAGCTTTCTTT. Encoded protein: CASSDVGDTEAFF. This rearrangement joins TRBV6-5 to TRBJ1-1; unclear D gene. Germline V gene sequence: CDR1 MNHEY, CDR2 SVGAGI. There are 13 residues in the CDR3. V was cut by 5 bases and J by 3 bases, with 10 bases left in between.

The rearrangement joins TRBV20-1 to TRBJ2-1; D not resolved. Looked up from germline, CDR1 is DFQATT and CDR2 is SNEGSKA (reference sequence). The CDR3 totals 14 residues. The V end lost 3 bases, the J end lost 4 bases, and 13 bases lay between the germline ends. CDR3 in amino acids: CSASSPQIYNEQFF. The CDR3 DNA reads TGCAGTGCTAGCAGCCCGCAGATATACAATGAGCAGTTCTTC.

About this clonotype: This clone may be a read error of a much larger clone one base away. CDR3 loop: CASSFSTVGGDTQYF. For the CDR3, the DNA is TGTGCCAGCAGTTTCTCGACTGTGGGGGGGGATACGCAGTATTTT. V is TRBV12-3 or TRBV12-4 and J is TRBJ2-3; TRBD2 aligns across 7 bases. CDR3 size: 15 residues. The ends lost 3 bases at V and 6 bases at J; junction bases unmatched: 9.

This clonotype was seen many times. A read error may be the cause here, since a much bigger clone is one base away. CDR3 amino acids: CASSVTENTEAFF. In DNA, the CDR3 is TGTGCCAGCAGCGTAACAGAGAACACTGAAGCTTTCTTT. This chain uses TRBV7-2 with TRBJ1-1; no firm D call. V lost 5 bases to trimming and J lost 1 base, with 8 bases between them. Germline V gene lookup returns CDR1 SGHTA and CDR2 FQGNSA. This CDR3 spans 13 amino acids.

V gene TRBV12-3 or TRBV12-4 combines with J gene TRBJ2-5; TRBD1 agrees at 11 bases. The J call may be in error: the DNA end matches TRBJ2-7 better. This CDR3 is 16 amino acids long. CDR3 coding DNA: TGTGCCAGCAGTTTAGTCATGCTCGGGACAGGGGGCGAGCAGTACTTC. Translating gives CASSLVMLGTGGEQYF.

The table lists this clonotype with a count of one. The rearrangement uses TRBV6-2 or TRBV6-3 and TRBJ1-2; D gene uncertain. Germline V gene lookup returns CDR1 MNHEY and CDR2 SVGEGT. The CDR3 is 14 amino acids. Trimming cost V 11 bases and J 4 bases, with 20 bases left between them. In DNA form, the CDR3 reads TGTGCCGGCCTAAAAGCGAACGACGTCTATGGCTACACCTTC. This encodes CAGLKANDVYGYTF.

This clonotype was seen at least ten times. The chain links TRBV6-5 to TRBJ1-1; D perhaps matches TRBD1 (6 bases). The germline V gene encodes CDR1 MNHEY and CDR2 SVGAGI. V lost 4 bases and J lost 5, with 20 bases in between. The CDR3 runs 16 residues. DNA of the CDR3: TGTGCCAGCAGTTTAAATCACAGGGCCTCTAGGACTGAAGCTTTCTTT. Translation: CASSLNHRASRTEAFF.

Points on this clonotype: With a much larger clone just one base away, this may be a read error. The DNA of the CDR3 is TGTGCCAGCAGTAGGGACAAGCGCTCCTACGAGCAGTTCTTC. It codes for CASSRDKRSYEQFF. This chain joins TRBV6-5 and TRBJ2-1; tentatively, D is TRBD1 (6 bases). The germline gives CDR1 MNHEY, CDR2 SVGAGI. Trimming took 5 bases from V and 10 from J, leaving 18 bases between them. The CDR3 extends over 14 amino acids.

The chain links TRBV2 to TRBJ1-2, with D perhaps TRBD1 (5 bases). The germline V and J ends were trimmed by 5 bases and 8 bases, with 18 bases remaining between them. This CDR3 is 14 amino acids long. Germline V gene lookup returns CDR1 SNHLY and CDR2 FYNNEI. The CDR3 is CASSWSAGDGGYTF. The CDR3 nucleotides are TGTGCCAGCAGTTGGAGCGCGGGGGACGGGGGCTACACCTTC. Full variable domain (outside the CDR3, taken from reference TRBV2 and TRBJ1-2): EPEVTQTPSHQVTQMGQEVILRCVPISNHLYFYWYRQILGQKVEFLVSFYNNEISEKSEIFDDQFSVERPDGSNFTLKIRSTKLEDSAMYFCASSWSAGDGGYTFGSGTRLTVV.

This chain connects TRBV7-2 to TRBJ2-1; D possibly corresponds to TRBD2 (7 bases). Between the trimmed V and J ends, which lost 6 bases and 4 bases, there was a span of 16 bases. CDR1 and CDR2 from the germline V gene are SGHTA and FQGNSA. The CDR3 has 15 residues. CDR3: CASSRGLAEYNEQFF. The CDR3 DNA sequence: TGTGCCAGCAGTCGGGGGCTAGCGGAATACAATGAGCAGTTCTTC.

The V and J genes are TRBV7-2 and TRBJ2-3; 11 bases align to TRBD2. The CDR3 runs to 17 residues. Germline V lookup: CDR1 SGHTA, CDR2 FQGNSA. V lost 5 bases, J lost 6 bases, and 13 bases stayed unmatched. The CDR3 loop reads CASSHTTSGSPPDTQYF. As DNA, the CDR3 is TGTGCCAGCAGCCACACCACTAGCGGGAGTCCTCCGGATACGCAGTATTTT.

This clonotype appeared many times. This chain uses TRBV6-5 with TRBJ1-6, with D unclear. V was pared by 5 bases and J by 5 bases, with 10 bases between. The length of the CDR3 is 14 residues. Germline V gene sequence: CDR1 MNHEY, CDR2 SVGAGI. The CDR3 is CASSDWQNNSPLHF. The DNA of the CDR3 is TGTGCCAGCAGTGACTGGCAGAATAATTCACCCCTCCACTTT.

The chain is built from TRBV20-1 and TRBJ1-1; D gene ambiguous. From germline, CDR1 is DFQATT and CDR2 SNEGSKA (reference sequence). V lost 6 bases and J 2 bases, leaving 10 bases between the germline ends. The CDR3 extends over 12 amino acids. CDR3 region: CSAGPTNTEAFF. The CDR3 DNA sequence: TGCAGTGCCGGGCCCACAAACACTGAAGCTTTCTTT.

V usage is TRBV4-3 and J usage is TRBJ1-6, with TRBD1 matching over 9 bases. Per germline, CDR1 LGHNA and CDR2 YSLEER. The CDR3 consists of 15 residues. The trim removed 3 bases at V and 10 bases at J, leaving 7 bases unmatched. The CDR3 protein is CASSHTGTGKSPLHF. In DNA, the CDR3 is TGCGCCAGCAGCCATACCGGGACAGGGAAGTCACCCCTCCACTTT.

The rearrangement links TRBV15 to TRBJ1-1, with D uncertain. Trimming took 0 bases from V and 11 from J, leaving 16 bases between them. The CDR3 runs 14 residues. Germline V CDR1 and CDR2: LNHNV, YYDKDF (reference sequence). CDR3 loop: CATSRDLDGRAAFF. CDR3 nucleotides: TGTGCCACCAGCAGAGATCTCGACGGGCGCGCGGCTTTCTTT. The variable domain in full, with the rest retrieved from reference TRBV15 and TRBJ1-1, is DAMVIQNPRYQVTQFGKPVTLSCSQTLNHNVMYWYQQKSSQAPKLLFHYYDKDFNNEADTPDNFQSRRPNTSFCFLDIRSPGLGDTAMYLCATSRDLDGRAAFFGQGTRLTVV.

This clonotype has more than one count but fewer than ten. V gene TRBV29-1 combines with J gene TRBJ2-1; TRBD1 agrees at 9 bases. CDR3 length: 14 residues. CDR1 and CDR2 (germline): SQVTM, ANQGSEA. V shed 5 bases, J shed 0 bases, and the junction held 2 bases outside the gene matches. The CDR3 coding sequence is TGCAGCGTTCGGGACAGGGCCTCCTACAATGAGCAGTTCTTC. Its protein product is CSVRDRASYNEQFF.

This clonotype was observed a handful of times. The chain links TRBV4-1 to TRBJ1-4, with unresolved D. The CDR3 extends over 16 amino acids. Germline V gives CDR1 MGHRA, CDR2 YSYEKL. Between the trimmed V and J ends, which lost 3 bases and 8 bases, there was a span of 19 bases. The CDR3 region is CASSQDFRSGREKLFF. CDR3 in DNA: TGCGCCAGCAGCCAGGACTTCAGGAGTGGGAGAGAAAAACTGTTTTTT.

The chain employs TRBV27 and TRBJ2-1; 9 bases agree with TRBD2. The ends lost 7 bases at V and 4 bases at J; junction bases unmatched: 14. From germline, CDR1 is MNHEY and CDR2 SMNVEV (reference sequence). The CDR3 spans 17 residues. CDR3 in DNA: TGTGCCAGCAAGGCCCCCCGACTAGCGGAGAAATACAATGAGCAGTTCTTC. This translates into CASKAPRLAEKYNEQFF.

This clonotype was seen a handful of times. The V and J genes are TRBV20-1 and TRBJ2-3, with 13 bases identical to TRBD2. With 6 bases clipped from V and 5 bases from J, the junction kept 11 bases outside the gene matches. The length of the CDR3 is 16 residues. Germline CDR1 reads DFQATT; CDR2 reads SNEGSKA (reference sequence). The DNA for the CDR3 is TGCAGTGCCTGGGGTCCCGGGACTAGCGGGGAAGATACGCAGTATTTT. Translated: CSAWGPGTSGEDTQYF.

The rearrangement joins TRBV10-3 to TRBJ1-1, with D maybe TRBD1 (5 bases). Trimming stripped 11 bases from V and 0 bases from J, with 13 bases between. The length of the CDR3 is 13 residues. Per germline, CDR1 ENHRY and CDR2 SYGVKD. The CDR3 here is CACVGDLNTEAFF. CDR3 nucleotides: TGTGCCTGCGTGGGGGATTTGAACACTGAAGCTTTCTTT.

The J gene is TRBJ2-1, the V gene TRBV9; 12 bases line up with TRBD2. Germline trimming cut 0 bases from V and 7 bases from J; bases unmatched to any gene: 5. The CDR3 contains 16 residues. From germline, CDR1 is SGDLS and CDR2 YYNGEE. The CDR3 here is CASSVATSGSLNEQFF. Here the CDR3 DNA reads TGTGCCAGCAGCGTAGCGACTAGCGGGAGTTTAAATGAGCAGTTCTTC.

This clonotype was counted a few times. The CDR3 DNA sequence: TGTGCCAGCAAGACGGGAGTAGCGGATACGCAGTATTTT. Translating it yields CASKTGVADTQYF. The V and J genes are TRBV2 and TRBJ2-3, with D possibly matching TRBD2 (6 bases). Germline CDR1 and CDR2: SNHLY and FYNNEI. This CDR3 is built from 13 residues. V dropped 7 bases and J dropped 6 bases, with 14 bases sitting between them.

This clonotype occurred a few times. The chain's CDR3 is CASSARTGFYGYTF. DNA for the CDR3: TGTGCCAGCAGCGCCCGGACAGGGTTCTATGGCTACACCTTC. The genes are TRBV7-9 and TRBJ1-2; 8 bases are a match to TRBD1. This CDR3 is built from 14 residues. The V segment lost 5 bases and the J segment 4 bases; nucleotides outside the gene matches: 6. Germline-derived CDR1 and CDR2 are SEHNR and FQNEAQ (reference sequence).

This clonotype was seen only once. This sequence joins TRBV7-9 and TRBJ2-2; the D gene is possibly TRBD1 (5 bases). The CDR3 length is 14 residues. Germline values: CDR1 SEHNR, CDR2 FQNEAQ (reference sequence). V lost 5 bases and J lost 4, with 11 bases in between. This CDR3 reads CASSLRQTTGELFF. In DNA, the CDR3 is TGTGCCAGCAGCCTAAGACAGACCACCGGGGAGCTGTTTTTT. The full variable domain, its missing parts supplied by reference TRBV7-9 and TRBJ2-2, is DTGVSQNPRHKITKRGQNVTFRCDPISEHNRLYWYRQTLGQGPEFLTYFQNEAQLEKSRLLSDRFSAERPKGSFSTLEIQRTEQGDSAMYLCASSLRQTTGELFFGEGSRLTVL.

The DNA for the CDR3 is TGCGCCAGCAGCTTGGGGGCTAGCGGGTTGAGCACAGATACGCAGTATTTT. Amino acids: CASSLGASGLSTDTQYF. The chain couples TRBV5-1 to TRBJ2-3; 8 nucleotides match TRBD2. Germline trimming cut 0 bases from V and 0 bases from J; bases unmatched to any gene: 6. The CDR3 totals 17 residues. Germline loops: CDR1 SGHRS, CDR2 YFSETQ. The full variable domain, rest sourced from reference TRBV5-1 and TRBJ2-3, is KAGVTQTPRYLIKTRGQQVTLSCSPISGHRSVSWYQQTPGQGLQFLFEYFSETQRNKGNFPGRFSGRQFSNSRSEMNVSTLELGDSALYLCASSLGASGLSTDTQYFGPGTRLTVL.

This clonotype showed up just a few times. The rearrangement uses TRBV10-3 and TRBJ2-7; 13 nucleotides line up with TRBD2. The CDR3 is 20 residues long. J lost 2 bases, V lost 4 bases, and 17 bases had no gene match. Germline V gene lookup returns CDR1 ENHRY and CDR2 SYGVKD. CDR3 DNA: TGTGCCATCAGTGTCGACCCTGGGCGGACTAGCGGGAGCTCTCCCTACGAGCAGTACTTC. Protein product: CAISVDPGRTSGSSPYEQYF.

Concerning this clonotype: One base away lies a much larger clone, so this may be a sequencing read error. The gene calls are TRBV6-5 and TRBJ2-5, with TRBD1 identical over 11 bases. The CDR3 spans 13 residues. Germline V lookup: CDR1 MNHEY, CDR2 SVGAGI. V was clipped by 4 bases and J by 11 bases; unmatched bases: 6. CDR3 residues: CASSSGQGGLQYF. The DNA for the CDR3 is TGTGCCAGCAGTTCGGGACAGGGGGGTTTGCAGTACTTC.